This entry concerns a single T cell receptor (beta chain). The antigen is undetermined. This sample is drawn from a study of brain T cells in children with intractable seizures. Study-level findings and limits: Pre- and post-surgery blood differed in depth, so pre-surgery absences may be undersampling.

The protocol was immunoSEQ multiplex PCR, while the TCRdb copy is restricted to in-frame clones and leaves out a portion. The sample comprises about 120,000 clones, 85% to 95% of which are singletons, and 3.8% rests with the top ten. Sequencing was limited to surgery cases with top T cell transcript signatures in brain tissue. The CDR3 is 15 residues long. The V gene's germline CDR1 is SGHRS and CDR2 YFSETQ. The V end was cut by 4 bases, the J end by 2 bases, with 16 bases between. The TCR originated in a boy under two years old with hemimegalencephaly and intractable seizures. The rearrangement joins TRBV5-1 to TRBJ2-7; TRBD2 is a possible D gene (6 bases). This material consisted of peripheral blood, taken at surgery. As DNA, the CDR3 is TGCGCCAGCAGCGCCTCCGGGAGATCCACCTACGAGCAGTACTTC. This gives the protein CASSASGRSTYEQYF.